The 28 T cell receptor beta chains reported below all come from one sample, sequenced in a study of CD8 T cells in ankylosing spondylitis. Each CDR3 protein gets one entry after TCRdb re-called the 5' RACE reads with MiXCR. The sample lists roughly 230,000 distinct CDR3 sequences; about 20% were seen once. The sequencing input was blood, either unsorted or a sorted T cell fraction (not recorded which). All receptors derive from a male donor with ankylosing spondylitis or in good health (not recorded which).

This clonotype has only a few counts. V and J are TRBV20-1 and TRBJ2-7; D not resolved. The V gene lost 0 bases and the J gene lost 3 bases, with 9 bases spanning the gap. The CDR3 has 13 amino acids. CDR1 and CDR2 from the germline V gene are DFQATT and SNEGSKA (reference sequence). The CDR3: CSARDYGFYEQYF. CDR3 bases: TGCAGTGCTAGAGATTACGGTTTCTACGAGCAGTACTTC.

The CDR3 sequence is CSAEVWGASEQYF. For the CDR3, the DNA is TGCAGCGCCGAAGTGTGGGGGGCCAGTGAGCAGTACTTC. The V call is TRBV29-1, the J call TRBJ2-7; the D call may be TRBD1 or TRBD2 (6 bases each). Germline V lookup: CDR1 SQVTM, CDR2 ANQGSEA. Trimming removed 7 bases from V and 7 bases from J, with 20 bases in between. This CDR3 is built from 13 residues.

This clonotype was seen only a few times. The chain employs TRBV29-1 and TRBJ2-1, with TRBD1 matching 7 bases. The junction had 14 bases not matched to a gene; V was cut back by 5 bases and J by 7 bases. This CDR3 comprises 15 residues. Germline V gives CDR1 SQVTM, CDR2 ANQGSEA. The CDR3 is CSVNRGVSYGNEQFF. The CDR3 DNA reads TGCAGCGTTAACAGGGGTGTTTCGTATGGGAATGAGCAGTTCTTC.

The table lists this clonotype with many counts. The rearrangement joins TRBV12-3 or TRBV12-4 to TRBJ2-1, with a possible D match to TRBD2 (5 bases). The CDR3 extends over 13 amino acids. V lost 5 bases and J 6 bases, leaving 11 bases between the germline ends. CDR3 DNA sequence: TGTGCCAGCAGTCCAGGACTTCTCAATGAGCAGTTCTTC. This translates into CASSPGLLNEQFF.

V is TRBV27 and J is TRBJ2-7, with TRBD2 as a possible D gene (7 bases). This CDR3 is 14 amino acids long. Between the trimmed V and J ends, which lost 5 bases and 1 base, there was a span of 12 bases. Germline CDR1 reads MNHEY; CDR2 reads SMNVEV (reference sequence). The CDR3 DNA is TGTGCCAGCAGTATAGGGGGGGGATCCTACGAGCAGTACTTC. This encodes CASSIGGGSYEQYF.

This sequence joins TRBV7-2 and TRBJ2-1; TRBD1 agrees at 7 bases. This CDR3 spans 15 amino acids. Trimming cost V 6 bases and J 0 bases; bases outside gene matches: 5. CDR1 and CDR2 from the germline V gene are SGHTA and FQGNSA. The CDR3 nucleotides read TGTGCCAGCAGACAGGACAGGTTCTCCTACAATGAGCAGTTCTTC. The encoded protein is CASRQDRFSYNEQFF.

The CDR3 spells CASSPEGFSYEQYF. The DNA for the CDR3 is TGCGCCAGCAGCCCAGAGGGGTTTTCCTACGAGCAGTACTTC. V and J are TRBV4-1 and TRBJ2-7; either TRBD1 or TRBD2 may fit D (5 bases each). Germline-derived CDR1 and CDR2 are MGHRA and YSYEKL. The CDR3 contains 14 residues. Trimming pared 4 bases from V and 1 base from J, leaving 11 bases between.

Ten or more counts support this clonotype. V and J are TRBV28 and TRBJ2-1; D is perhaps TRBD1 (6 bases). V gave up 7 bases and J gave up 0 bases, with 13 bases separating them. Germline CDR1 is MDHEN and CDR2 is SYDVKM. This CDR3 is 15 amino acids long. The CDR3 region has the DNA TGTGCCAGCATCGAACAGGGAAACTCCTACAATGAGCAGTTCTTC. This translates into CASIEQGNSYNEQFF.

This chain joins TRBV7-9 and TRBJ1-1; 8 nucleotides agree with TRBD1. The CDR3 runs 13 residues. Germline trimming cut 5 bases from V and 5 bases from J; bases unmatched to any gene: 4. Germline CDR1 and CDR2: SEHNR and FQNEAQ (reference sequence). This CDR3 reads CASSQGAGTEAFF. The CDR3 nucleotides are TGTGCCAGCAGCCAGGGGGCAGGAACTGAAGCTTTCTTT. The full variable domain, completed using reference TRBV7-9 and TRBJ1-1, is DTGVSQNPRHKITKRGQNVTFRCDPISEHNRLYWYRQTLGQGPEFLTYFQNEAQLEKSRLLSDRFSAERPKGSFSTLEIQRTEQGDSAMYLCASSQGAGTEAFFGQGTRLTVV.

The gene calls are TRBV20-1 and TRBJ2-3; the D is unclear. V dropped 7 bases and J dropped 2 bases, with 13 bases sitting between them. CDR1 DFQATT and CDR2 SNEGSKA come from the germline V gene (reference sequence). The CDR3 is made up of 13 amino acids. Here the CDR3 reads CSVRPPNTDTQYF. CDR3 coding DNA: TGCAGTGTCAGGCCACCCAACACAGATACGCAGTATTTT.

This clonotype was recorded a few times. V usage is TRBV20-1 and J usage is TRBJ2-7; no clear D. Per germline, CDR1 DFQATT and CDR2 SNEGSKA (reference sequence). CDR3 length: 12 amino acids. V lost 7 bases and J 2 bases, leaving 12 bases between the germline ends. In DNA form, the CDR3 reads TGCAGTGTCCTGACCGAAACCTACGAGCAGTACTTC. Encoded protein: CSVLTETYEQYF.

The gene calls are TRBV20-1 and TRBJ2-3, with 9 bases identical to TRBD2. Trimming at V came to 2 bases and at J to 1 base, leaving 16 bases not matched to a gene. The V gene's germline CDR1 is DFQATT and CDR2 SNEGSKA (reference sequence). The CDR3 spans 19 residues. For the CDR3, the DNA is TGCAGTGCTAGACCCTTGAGGATAGCGGGAGAGTTTGGCACAGATACGCAGTATTTT. Translated, it gives CSARPLRIAGEFGTDTQYF.

The rearrangement links TRBV6-1 to TRBJ2-1; D unresolved. Trimming took off 2 bases at V and 9 bases at J, with 17 bases between the two ends. CDR1 and CDR2 from the germline V gene are MNHNS and SASEGT. The CDR3 has 15 residues. The CDR3 DNA reads as TGTGCCAGCAGTGAACATCCAGGCCAAGCCAGTGAGCAGTTCTTC. It yields the protein CASSEHPGQASEQFF.

In its sample, this clonotype was seen many times. The chain uses TRBV29-1 and TRBJ2-1; TRBD2 matches 12 bases. The V gene end was trimmed by 3 bases and the J gene end by 8 bases; junction bases not matched to a gene: 5. Germline V lookup: CDR1 SQVTM, CDR2 ANQGSEA. The CDR3 is made up of 14 amino acids. In DNA form, the CDR3 reads TGCAGCGTTGACCCGACTAGCGGGAGTTATGAGCAGTTCTTC. Protein product: CSVDPTSGSYEQFF.

This chain uses TRBV12-3 or TRBV12-4 with TRBJ1-1, with TRBD1 identical over 7 bases. J gave up 7 bases and V 7 bases, and 9 bases lay outside the gene matches. The CDR3 is made up of 13 amino acids. CDR3 amino acids: CASTDTGAGEAFF. CDR3 nucleotide sequence: TGTGCCAGCACCGACACAGGGGCGGGTGAAGCTTTCTTT.

The sample holds many counts of this clonotype. The chain combines TRBV7-9 with TRBJ1-6, with TRBD1 as a possible D gene (5 bases). Germline CDR1 is SEHNR and CDR2 is FQNEAQ (reference sequence). This CDR3 has 12 residues. V lost 6 bases, J lost 11 bases, and 11 bases lay in between. CDR3 nucleotides: TGTGCCAGCAGTCCGACAGTGACACCCCTCCACTTT. It is translated as CASSPTVTPLHF. Looking up the rest from reference TRBV7-9 and TRBJ1-6 gives the full variable domain: DTGVSQNPRHKITKRGQNVTFRCDPISEHNRLYWYRQTLGQGPEFLTYFQNEAQLEKSRLLSDRFSAERPKGSFSTLEIQRTEQGDSAMYLCASSPTVTPLHFGNGTRLTVT.

The chain has TRBV29-1 and TRBJ2-7; D possibly matches TRBD1 or TRBD2 (5 bases each). CDR3 length: 15 amino acids. V shed 6 bases and J shed 6 bases, with 24 bases lying between them. From germline, CDR1 is SQVTM and CDR2 ANQGSEA. CDR3 amino acids: CSVKGAGTSAPEQYF. The CDR3 DNA follows: TGCAGCGTCAAGGGCGCTGGGACGTCAGCTCCCGAGCAGTACTTC.

This clonotype showed up many times. J is TRBJ2-1 and V is TRBV13; D is ambiguous. The CDR3 loop spans 11 amino acids. Trimming removed 5 bases at V and 9 bases at J, with 8 bases between. The germline CDR1 and CDR2 sequences are PRHDT and FYEKMQ (reference sequence). The CDR3 DNA sequence: TGTGCCAGCAGCCCCGGGTTTGAGCAGTTCTTC. Protein: CASSPGFEQFF.

This chain links TRBV27 with TRBJ2-5; tentatively, D is TRBD1 (5 bases). Germline V CDR1 and CDR2: MNHEY, SMNVEV (reference sequence). Trimming removed 2 bases from V and 3 bases from J, with 16 bases in between. The CDR3 loop spans 16 amino acids. CDR3 coding DNA: TGTGCCAGCAGTTTAAACGGGCAGGGTGCCGAAGAGACCCAGTACTTC. Its translation is CASSLNGQGAEETQYF.

V and J are TRBV29-1 and TRBJ2-7, with a weak D call TRBD2 (5 bases). There are 13 residues in the CDR3. V was shortened by 7 bases and J by 2 bases, with 15 bases between the two germline ends. Germline loops: CDR1 SQVTM, CDR2 ANQGSEA. CDR3 bases: TGCAGCGCAGTCCTAGCATTTACCTACGAGCAGTACTTC. This gives the protein CSAVLAFTYEQYF.

V gene TRBV4-1 combines with J gene TRBJ2-5; the D gene is possibly TRBD2 (5 bases). Germline V gene data show CDR1 as MGHRA and CDR2 as YSYEKL. The CDR3 is made up of 15 amino acids. V was trimmed by 0 bases and J by 4 bases, leaving 12 bases between them. CDR3 region: CASSQDRNSGETQYF. As DNA, the CDR3 is TGCGCCAGCAGCCAAGATCGGAACAGCGGAGAGACCCAGTACTTC.

The chain joins TRBV5-1 to TRBJ2-1; 9 positions agree with TRBD2. This CDR3 contains 15 residues. The trim removed 7 bases at V and 7 bases at J, leaving 12 bases unmatched. Germline CDR1 SGHRS, CDR2 YFSETQ. The CDR3 nucleotides read TGCGCCAGCCAACCGGGGACTAGCACTTCTAATGAGCAGTTCTTC. Protein: CASQPGTSTSNEQFF. The variable domain in full, completed from reference TRBV5-1 and TRBJ2-1, reads KAGVTQTPRYLIKTRGQQVTLSCSPISGHRSVSWYQQTPGQGLQFLFEYFSETQRNKGNFPGRFSGRQFSNSRSEMNVSTLELGDSALYLCASQPGTSTSNEQFFGPGTRLTVL.

This clonotype was observed many times. One junction end disagrees with the germline gene, perhaps due to a read error. The chain is built from TRBV5-6 and TRBJ2-1, with 7 bases that match TRBD1. CDR1 is SGHDT, CDR2 YYEEEE, per germline. The CDR3 consists of 13 residues. CDR3 sequence reads: CASSPTGVNEQFF. For the CDR3, the DNA is TGTGCTAGCAGCCCAACAGGGGTCAATGAGCAGTTCTTC. The complete variable domain, with remaining parts taken from reference TRBV5-6 and TRBJ2-1, reads DAGVTQSPTHLIKTRGQQVTLRCSPKSGHDTVSWYQQALGQGPQFIFQYYEEEERQRGNFPDRFSGHQFPNYSSELNVNALLLGDSALYLCASSPTGVNEQFFGPGTRLTVL.

This clonotype was seen once. Since a much larger clone is just one base distant, this may be a read error. This chain uses TRBV20-1 with TRBJ2-7; possible D gene TRBD1, 7 bases. The V gene's germline CDR1 is DFQATT and CDR2 SNEGSKA (reference sequence). The CDR3 totals 15 residues. This CDR3 is CSSRDGQGGSYEQYF. The CDR3, as DNA: TGCAGTTCTAGAGATGGGCAGGGGGGCTCCTACGAGCAGTACTTC.

This sequence joins TRBV5-1 and TRBJ2-2; D is unclear. V was trimmed by 4 bases and J by 8 bases, leaving 18 bases between them. Germline V gene data show CDR1 as SGHRS and CDR2 as YFSETQ. The CDR3 has 15 amino acids. In nucleotides, the CDR3 is TGCGCCAGCAGCCCGACACAGATCACCCCGGGGGAGCTGTTTTTT. It codes for CASSPTQITPGELFF.

A few counts support this clonotype. The chain carries TRBV4-1 and TRBJ2-3; 8 nucleotides line up with TRBD2. CDR1 and CDR2 from the germline V gene are MGHRA and YSYEKL. The junction had 10 bases not matched to a gene; V was cut back by 4 bases and J by 4 bases. The length of the CDR3 is 16 residues. CDR3 region: CASSLRTSPVADTQYF. As DNA, the CDR3 is TGCGCCAGCAGCCTCCGGACTAGCCCCGTAGCAGATACGCAGTATTTT.

This clonotype was picked up one time. The J gene is TRBJ2-7, the V gene TRBV29-1; 8 bases line up with TRBD1. The CDR3 sequence is 16 residues long. The trim removed 5 bases at V and 3 bases at J, leaving 15 bases unmatched. CDR1 and CDR2 (germline): SQVTM, ANQGSEA. CDR3 sequence (DNA): TGCAGCGTTCAAGGTGCCCCGGGACAGGAGATCTACGAGCAGTACTTC. It yields the protein CSVQGAPGQEIYEQYF.

This clonotype has more than one count but fewer than ten. The V and J genes are TRBV12-3 or TRBV12-4 and TRBJ1-1; unclear D gene. The CDR3 is 9 residues long. Between the trimmed V and J ends, which lost 10 bases and 1 base, there was a span of 1 base. The DNA of the CDR3 is TGTGCCACGAACACTGAAGCTTTCTTT. Translation: CATNTEAFF.